The 10 T cell receptor beta chains below all came from one sample that was sequenced in a study of T-cell memory formation after mild COVID-19. Each CDR3 protein is one row after TCRdb ran MiXCR on the 5' RACE reads. The sample lists roughly 450,000 distinct CDR3 sequences, 15% to 20% occurring once. Sequences were obtained from PBMCs or a T cell subset sorted from them (not recorded which). These receptors all come from an adult woman who had mild COVID-19 (a few samples of this study predate the infection). Cell type and time point are not known.

The genes are TRBV7-3 and TRBJ2-5; a possible D gene is TRBD1 (6 bases). Trimming removed 5 bases at V and 5 bases at J, with 18 bases between. Looked up from germline, CDR1 is SGHTA and CDR2 is FQGTGA. The CDR3 is 15 amino acids. Here the CDR3 reads CASSTSDRAGETQYF. The CDR3 nucleotides are TGTGCCAGCAGCACCTCGGACAGAGCAGGGGAGACCCAGTACTTC.

This clonotype was counted ten times or more. The chain couples TRBV20-1 to TRBJ1-1; D is unclear. V lost 1 base to trimming and J lost 8 bases, with 17 bases between them. Germline assignment: CDR1 DFQATT and CDR2 SNEGSKA (reference sequence). This CDR3 region has 14 residues. CDR3 coding DNA: TGCAGTGCTAGAGGGATAGAAGAAAGGGTCGAAGCTTTCTTT. Its translation: CSARGIEERVEAFF.

J is TRBJ2-7 and V is TRBV7-9; TRBD1 matches at 11 bases. Germline V gives CDR1 SEHNR, CDR2 FQNEAQ (reference sequence). This CDR3 contains 13 residues. The J segment lost 7 bases and the V segment lost 5 bases, leaving 4 bases of the junction unmatched. The CDR3 region is CASSDGTGGEQYF. CDR3 bases: TGTGCCAGCAGCGATGGGACAGGGGGGGAGCAGTACTTC.

The CDR3 here is CASSSRTSLNTGELFF. Written as DNA, the CDR3 is TGTGCCAGCAGCTCCAGGACTAGCTTAAACACCGGGGAGCTGTTTTTT. V and J are TRBV11-2 and TRBJ2-2; 8 bases align to TRBD2. Germline CDR1 and CDR2: SGHAT and FQNNGV. Trimming took 4 bases from V and 2 from J; bases not matched to a gene: 6. CDR3 length: 16 amino acids.

The sample holds a few counts of this clonotype. The chain couples TRBV6-5 to TRBJ2-1; TRBD1 might be the D (6 bases). The length of the CDR3 is 13 residues. Trimming stripped 11 bases from V and 6 bases from J, with 17 bases between. CDR1 is MNHEY, CDR2 SVGAGI, per germline. The CDR3 nucleotides read TGTGCCGTCCAGGGGCTAGTTGCCAATGAGCAGTTCTTC. It specifies CAVQGLVANEQFF.

J is TRBJ2-1 and V is TRBV12-3 or TRBV12-4; 10 positions agree with TRBD1. Losses at the gene ends were 6 bases for V and 5 bases for J; bases not matched to a gene: 4. CDR3 size: 14 residues. CDR3 bases: TGTGCCAGCAGAGCGGGACAGGGGAACAATGAGCAGTTCTTC. As protein: CASRAGQGNNEQFF.

This clonotype has just a few counts. The rearrangement uses TRBV30 and TRBJ1-2; D not certain. CDR1 and CDR2 from the germline V gene are GTSNPN and SVGIG (reference sequence). V dropped 3 bases and J dropped 8 bases, with 19 bases sitting between them. The CDR3 contains 14 residues. The CDR3, as DNA: TGTGCCTGGAGGTCGTTGGGAGATATGGGAGGCTACACCTTC. Encoded protein: CAWRSLGDMGGYTF.

This clonotype has just a few counts. This chain connects TRBV12-3 or TRBV12-4 to TRBJ2-3, with 8 bases that match TRBD1. This CDR3 has 13 amino acids. The trim removed 9 bases at V and 2 bases at J, leaving 4 bases unmatched. CDR3 in amino acids: CARWDRNTDTQYF. CDR3 nucleotides: TGTGCCAGGTGGGACAGGAACACAGATACGCAGTATTTT.

V and J are TRBV7-2 and TRBJ1-2; the D gene is possibly TRBD1 (5 bases). The length of the CDR3 is 19 residues. The V end lost 3 bases, the J end lost 4 bases, and 27 bases lay between the germline ends. The germline V gene has CDR1 SGHTA and CDR2 FQGNSA. The CDR3 is CASSLGGILGRGVSYGYTF. The CDR3 bases are TGTGCCAGCAGCTTGGGAGGGATATTGGGACGTGGGGTGTCCTATGGCTACACCTTC.

This clonotype was seen a few times. This chain joins TRBV6-5 and TRBJ2-3; D not certain. The germline CDR1 and CDR2 sequences are MNHEY and SVGAGI. This CDR3 is built from 14 residues. The V and J ends lost 3 bases and 2 bases respectively, with 9 bases between them. CDR3 protein: CASSYREITDTQYF. Written as DNA, the CDR3 is TGTGCCAGCAGTTATAGGGAAATCACAGATACGCAGTATTTT.